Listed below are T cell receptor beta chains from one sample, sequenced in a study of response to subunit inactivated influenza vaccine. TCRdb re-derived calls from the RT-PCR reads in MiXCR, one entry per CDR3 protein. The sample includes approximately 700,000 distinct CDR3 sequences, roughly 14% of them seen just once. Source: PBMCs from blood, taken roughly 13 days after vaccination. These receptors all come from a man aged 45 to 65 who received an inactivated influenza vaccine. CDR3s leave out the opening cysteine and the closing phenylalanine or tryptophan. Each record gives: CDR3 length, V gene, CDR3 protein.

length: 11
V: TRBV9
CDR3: ASSVAQTGEQF

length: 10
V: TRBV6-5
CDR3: ASSRARGEQF

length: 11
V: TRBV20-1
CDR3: SGEVGLASEQF

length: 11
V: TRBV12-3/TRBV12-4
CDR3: ASSFFGGNGYT

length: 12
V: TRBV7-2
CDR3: ASSVSGGPGEQY

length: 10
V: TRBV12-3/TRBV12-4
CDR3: ASSMGGGTQY

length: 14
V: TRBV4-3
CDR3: ASSQYGGATNEKLF

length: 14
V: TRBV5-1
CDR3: ASSPLTSGSGNEQF

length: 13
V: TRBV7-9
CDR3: ASSASGTNTGELF

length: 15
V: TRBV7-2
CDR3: ASSLVGSGQAYNEQF

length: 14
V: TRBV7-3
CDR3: ASSLTGLAGIDEQY

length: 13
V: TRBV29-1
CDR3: SVEDLDSRGETQY

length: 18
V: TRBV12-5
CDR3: ASALRASRNLLSSTDTQY

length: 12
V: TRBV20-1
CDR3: SARDRSAGGTQY

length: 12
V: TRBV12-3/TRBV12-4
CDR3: ASSPGTPRYEQY

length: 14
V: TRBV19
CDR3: ASTNPLAGATDTQY

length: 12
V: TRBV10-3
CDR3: AISDQAGADTQY

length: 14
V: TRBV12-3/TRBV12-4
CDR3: ASGRPGGSNTGELF

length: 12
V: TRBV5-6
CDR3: ASSLAGTLQPQH

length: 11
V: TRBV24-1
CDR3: ATSDPATYGYT

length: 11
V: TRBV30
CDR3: AWSVRGGQPQH

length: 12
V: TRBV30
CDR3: AWKLRDRPYGYT

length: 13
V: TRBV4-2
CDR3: ASSQEARGSYEQY

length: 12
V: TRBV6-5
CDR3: ASSYTSENNEQF

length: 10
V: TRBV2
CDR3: ATGGVPDTQY

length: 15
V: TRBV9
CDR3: ASSVGGLGTSKNIQY